The 8 T cell receptor beta chains listed next were all sequenced from one sample in a study of shared clonotypes between healthy human individuals. Assay used: immunoSEQ multiplex PCR; TCRdb lists only in-frame clones, some missing. Seen here are 2 million to 2.5 million clones, roughly 96% observed once, and the top ten hold 0.1% to 0.15%. Sequenced material: naive CD4+ T cells sorted from blood. Specified subset: CD45RA+ positively selected. These receptors all stem from a young man in good health.

The chain couples TRBV29-1 to TRBJ2-4, with a possible D match to TRBD1 (6 bases). The V gene lost 0 bases and the J gene lost 6 bases, with 12 bases spanning the gap. CDR1 is SQVTM, CDR2 ANQGSEA, per germline. The CDR3 length is 14 residues. In DNA, the CDR3 is TGCAGCGTTGAAGATGTAGTACAGGGAAACATTCAGTACTTC. Translation gives CSVEDVVQGNIQYF.

In its sample, this clone was seen once. The rearrangement joins TRBV29-1 to TRBJ2-7, with 8 bases lining up with TRBD1. The germline V gene has CDR1 SQVTM and CDR2 ANQGSEA. This CDR3 is built from 13 residues. The V and J ends lost 6 bases and 5 bases, in that order; junction bases with no gene match: 9. The CDR3 DNA reads TGCAGCGTCGGGACCCAGGGGGCGGACGAGCAGTACTTC. Translated: CSVGTQGADEQYF.

The chain uses TRBV5-1 and TRBJ2-7; D ambiguous. This CDR3 contains 13 residues. V lost 1 base and J 4 bases, leaving 9 bases between the germline ends. CDR1 and CDR2 from the germline V gene are SGHRS and YFSETQ. This CDR3 is CASSLTPLYEQYF. The CDR3 coding sequence is TGCGCCAGCAGCTTGACCCCTCTTTACGAGCAGTACTTC.

The chain carries TRBV6-5 and TRBJ2-5, with 7 bases aligning to TRBD1. The CDR3 contains 15 residues. Losses at the gene ends were 0 bases for V and 5 bases for J; bases not matched to a gene: 6. The germline V gene encodes CDR1 MNHEY and CDR2 SVGAGI. The DNA of the CDR3 is TGTGCCAGCAGTTACTCGACAGGGTCAAAGGAGACCCAGTACTTC. Its translation: CASSYSTGSKETQYF.

This CDR3 is CASSLLANTEAFF. The CDR3 coding sequence is TGTGCCAGCAGCTTACTAGCGAACACTGAAGCTTTCTTT. The chain links TRBV11-2 to TRBJ1-1; D remains unclear. CDR3 length equals 13 residues. Germline CDR1 SGHAT, CDR2 FQNNGV. Trimming cost V 2 bases and J 1 base, with 5 bases left between them.

In its sample, this clone was seen once. This chain joins TRBV5-1 and TRBJ2-3, with 8 positions matching TRBD1. V lost 2 bases, J lost 2 bases, and 4 bases stayed unmatched. This CDR3 comprises 15 residues. Germline V gene sequence: CDR1 SGHRS, CDR2 YFSETQ. The chain's CDR3 is CASSFTGGPTDTQYF. The CDR3 DNA is TGCGCCAGCAGCTTTACAGGGGGACCCACAGATACGCAGTATTTT.

The chain is built from TRBV12-5 and TRBJ2-3, with D tentatively TRBD2 (5 bases). This CDR3 is 15 amino acids long. Germline CDR1 LGHNT, CDR2 FRNRAP. Trimming removed 7 bases from V and 7 bases from J, with 21 bases in between. The DNA of the CDR3 is TGTGCTAGTGTCTCAATGAGCGGCCAATTGAATACGCAGTATTTT. It translates to CASVSMSGQLNTQYF.

This chain joins TRBV9 and TRBJ2-2; TRBD2 aligns across 8 bases. The CDR3 totals 15 residues. In germline, CDR1 is SGDLS, CDR2 YYNGEE. With 1 base clipped from V and 1 base from J, the junction kept 0 bases outside the gene matches. CDR3 bases: TGTGCCAGCAGCGTACTAGCGGGGAACACCGGGGAGCTGTTTTTT. Its translation: CASSVLAGNTGELFF.